What follows describes a single T cell receptor beta chain. In the source study's methods: Reference gene primer amplification gave estimated nucleated cell counts. The repertoire was sequenced with immunoSEQ multiplex PCR; TCRdb's copy has only in-frame clones and lacks some. V and J calls and clone size follow that table, whereas D and trimming were derived from the DNA. Found here are tens of thousands of clones, around 80% of them singletons; the top ten hold approximately 7.7%. This sample is drawn from a study of blood T cell repertoires in COVID-19. Study as a whole: Collection of acute and convalescent COVID-19 samples took place in the United States, Italy and Spain.

This CDR3 has 15 amino acids. The germline gives CDR1 SGHAT, CDR2 FQNNGV. V dropped 5 bases and J dropped 3 bases, with 15 bases sitting between them. J is TRBJ2-3 and V is TRBV11-2, with a possible D match to TRBD1 (6 bases). The source of this sequence is a woman older than 75 with acute or convalescent COVID-19. The sequenced sample was peripheral blood. The CDR3 nucleotides read TGTGCCAGCAGCCTGGGTCAGGGGCAGACAGATACGCAGTATTTT. Translating it yields CASSLGQGQTDTQYF.